This record concerns one TCR beta chain sequence. Per the authors' pipeline: Estimates of nucleated cell counts were drawn from the amplification of reference gene primers. Sequenced by immunoSEQ multiplex PCR; TCRdb stores in-frame clones only, minus some. V and J calls and clone size are given by that table; D and trimming were obtained from the DNA. Among 90,000 to 150,000 clones listed, 75% to 85% were seen once. The data are from a study of blood T cell repertoires in COVID-19. Study details: Donors in the United States, Italy and Spain gave samples during acute or convalescent COVID-19. The cDNA or gDNA used as material had been derived from T cells, B-cell-depleted T cells, or PBMCs.

The CDR3 covers 15 residues. CDR1 SGHTA and CDR2 FQGNSA come from the germline V gene. V lost 1 base and J lost 5, with 14 bases in between. Sequenced: peripheral blood. This clonotype was sampled from a woman older than 75 with acute or convalescent COVID-19. The rearrangement links TRBV7-2 to TRBJ2-5; D is perhaps TRBD1 (5 bases). The CDR3 spells CASSLGAQGSETQYF. CDR3 DNA sequence: TGTGCCAGCAGCTTAGGAGCCCAGGGTAGCGAGACCCAGTACTTC.